This T cell receptor (beta chain) emerged from a study of early T cells in non-severe SARS-CoV-2 infection. Study-level findings and limits: Reliance on VDJdb matching favored anti-spike CD8 responses; private and CD4 specificities were missed.

This clonotype was observed many times. Antigen unknown. Individual cDNA molecules received unique molecular identifiers during library preparation. TCRdb independently ran MiXCR on the 5' RACE reads; one entry per CDR3 protein. The repertoire includes roughly 76,000 distinct CDR3 sequences, 10% to 15% of them detected once, and around 3.8% sits in the top ten. CDR3 length: 14 amino acids. The V gene's germline CDR1 is MNHNY and CDR2 SVGAGI (reference sequence). The germline V and J ends were trimmed by 2 bases and 2 bases, with 10 bases remaining between them. The sequence came from an adult who was a healthcare worker with PCR-confirmed SARS-CoV-2 infection or an uninfected control (not recorded which). What was sequenced was whole blood. The V gene is TRBV6-6, the J gene TRBJ2-7; D unclear. CDR3 bases: TGTGCCAGCAGTTACGGCGGCTTACCCTACGAGCAGTACTTC. This sequence encodes CASSYGGLPYEQYF.